These 31 T cell receptor beta chains came from one sample sequenced in a study of identical twins. TCRdb re-called the 5' RACE reads through MiXCR, storing one row per CDR3 protein. The sample lists hundreds of thousands of distinct CDR3 sequences, approximately 25% occurring once. These same data were also listed under a study on T cells expressing NK-cell markers.

Material: CD4+ T cells sorted from blood. These receptor sequences come from a woman between 18 and 29 years old in good health.

This clonotype has just a few counts. This chain joins TRBV20-1 and TRBJ2-5, with a possible D match to TRBD1 (6 bases). The CDR3 loop spans 12 amino acids. Trimming removed 5 bases from V and 1 base from J, with 8 bases in between. Germline V gene sequence: CDR1 DFQATT, CDR2 SNEGSKA (reference sequence). In DNA, the CDR3 is TGCAGTGCTGGACAGAGCCAAGAGACCCAGTACTTC. Translated: CSAGQSQETQYF.

The V gene is TRBV3-1, the J gene TRBJ2-5, with TRBD1 matching over 8 bases. The CDR3 consists of 16 residues. The trim removed 4 bases at V and 0 bases at J, leaving 7 bases unmatched. Germline-derived CDR1 and CDR2 are LGHDT and YNNKEL (reference sequence). CDR3 coding DNA: TGTGCCAGCAGCCTGAGAAACAGGGGGTACCAAGAGACCCAGTACTTC. This gives the protein CASSLRNRGYQETQYF.

This clonotype appeared a few times. The V and J genes are TRBV7-2 and TRBJ2-3; D is uncertain. Looked up from germline, CDR1 is SGHTA and CDR2 is FQGNSA. Trimming cost V 3 bases and J 2 bases, with 12 bases left between them. This CDR3 contains 15 residues. The CDR3 coding sequence is TGTGCCAGCAGCTTCAGTCCCATCGCCACAGATACGCAGTATTTT. It specifies CASSFSPIATDTQYF.

The chain is built from TRBV29-1 and TRBJ2-1, with D tentatively TRBD2 (5 bases). V was pared by 7 bases and J by 1 base, with 11 bases between. CDR1 and CDR2 (germline): SQVTM, ANQGSEA. The CDR3 is 13 residues long. Here the CDR3 reads CSAVTRSYNEQFF. The CDR3 coding sequence is TGCAGCGCCGTCACTAGGTCCTACAATGAGCAGTTCTTC.

This chain joins TRBV3-1 and TRBJ1-1, with no clear D. Germline CDR1 reads LGHDT; CDR2 reads YNNKEL (reference sequence). Trimming cost V 2 bases and J 1 base, with 5 bases left between them. The CDR3 loop spans 13 amino acids. The CDR3 coding sequence is TGTGCCAGCAGCCAAAGAAAGAACACTGAAGCTTTCTTT. Translated, it gives CASSQRKNTEAFF.

The J gene is TRBJ2-5, the V gene TRBV15, with D uncertain. Germline CDR1 is LNHNV and CDR2 is YYDKDF (reference sequence). V lost 0 bases and J lost 5, with 7 bases in between. This CDR3 is built from 13 residues. DNA of the CDR3: TGTGCCACCAGCAGAGATACTTGGGAGACCCAGTACTTC. Translation: CATSRDTWETQYF.

The rearrangement joins TRBV12-3 or TRBV12-4 to TRBJ2-3; D unclear. This CDR3 has 12 amino acids. The V gene lost 7 bases and the J gene lost 4 bases, with 9 bases spanning the gap. The CDR3 coding sequence is TGTGCCAGCACTTCGTGGCCAGATACGCAGTATTTT. The encoded protein is CASTSWPDTQYF.

This chain connects TRBV20-1 to TRBJ1-1; weak D call: TRBD1 (6 bases). This CDR3 has 14 amino acids. The germline gives CDR1 DFQATT, CDR2 SNEGSKA (reference sequence). Trimming took 3 bases from V and 1 from J, leaving 12 bases between them. The CDR3 DNA reads TGCAGTGCTAGCCGGGGACACTCGAACACTGAAGCTTTCTTT. It specifies CSASRGHSNTEAFF.

The J gene is TRBJ2-7, the V gene TRBV4-2, with 9 bases matching TRBD1. Germline V gives CDR1 LGHNA, CDR2 YNFKEQ. This CDR3 spans 15 amino acids. Germline trimming cut 0 bases from V and 2 bases from J; bases unmatched to any gene: 2. The CDR3 sequence is CASSQDGTGTYEQYF. DNA for the CDR3: TGTGCCAGCAGCCAAGATGGGACAGGGACCTACGAGCAGTACTTC.

In its sample, this clonotype was seen a few times. The chain links TRBV5-5 to TRBJ2-2; D is uncertain. Trimming stripped 4 bases from V and 1 base from J, with 5 bases between. Germline-derived CDR1 and CDR2 are SGHKS and YYEKEE (reference sequence). The length of the CDR3 is 13 residues. CDR3 protein: CASSNWNTGELFF. CDR3 DNA: TGTGCCAGCAGCAATTGGAACACCGGGGAGCTGTTTTTT.

This clonotype was observed a handful of times. The chain uses TRBV20-1 and TRBJ2-7, with unresolved D. Trimming stripped 1 base from V and 6 bases from J, with 7 bases between. CDR1 and CDR2 from the germline V gene are DFQATT and SNEGSKA (reference sequence). The CDR3 extends over 11 amino acids. The CDR3 loop reads CSARGTAEQYF. The CDR3 DNA follows: TGCAGTGCTAGAGGGACCGCCGAGCAGTACTTC.

There are many counts of this clonotype. This chain joins TRBV29-1 and TRBJ2-1, with a tentative D call TRBD2 (6 bases). The V end lost 6 bases, the J end lost 12 bases, and 15 bases lay between the germline ends. CDR1 and CDR2 (germline): SQVTM, ANQGSEA. This CDR3 has 11 amino acids. As DNA, the CDR3 is TGCAGCGTCGTCGGAGGGTCGGGGCAGTTCTTC. Translation: CSVVGGSGQFF.

This clonotype has more than one count but fewer than ten. V usage is TRBV4-3 and J usage is TRBJ2-2; no firm D call. Germline values: CDR1 LGHNA, CDR2 YSLEER. This CDR3 spans 14 amino acids. V lost 2 bases and J 3 bases, leaving 7 bases between the germline ends. The CDR3 here is CASSQFTYTGELFF. The CDR3 region has the DNA TGCGCCAGCAGCCAATTTACCTACACCGGGGAGCTGTTTTTT.

The V and J genes are TRBV27 and TRBJ2-1; TRBD1 matches 7 bases. Germline lookup yields CDR1 MNHEY and CDR2 SMNVEV (reference sequence). The CDR3 spans 13 residues. Germline trimming cut 7 bases from V and 6 bases from J; bases unmatched to any gene: 6. CDR3 DNA: TGTGCCAGCACCGAGAACAGGGGCAATGAGCAGTTCTTC. Protein product: CASTENRGNEQFF.

This clonotype was recorded at least ten times. This rearrangement joins TRBV20-1 to TRBJ2-7; possibly TRBD1 for D (5 bases). Germline V lookup: CDR1 DFQATT, CDR2 SNEGSKA (reference sequence). The CDR3 is 14 amino acids. V lost 0 bases and J lost 3, with 12 bases in between. This CDR3 is CSARDRQTYYEQYF. The CDR3 region has the DNA TGCAGTGCTAGAGACCGACAGACTTACTACGAGCAGTACTTC.

This chain uses TRBV20-1 with TRBJ2-3; 7 nucleotides line up with TRBD1. CDR1 is DFQATT, CDR2 SNEGSKA, per germline (reference sequence). The CDR3 sequence is 15 residues long. Trimming at V came to 3 bases and at J to 1 base, leaving 7 bases not matched to a gene. For the CDR3, the DNA is TGCAGTGCTAGGTCCTGGGACAGAGGCACAGATACGCAGTATTTT. This codes for CSARSWDRGTDTQYF.

This chain links TRBV6-5 with TRBJ2-1; D remains unclear. Germline values: CDR1 MNHEY, CDR2 SVGAGI. Trimming shortened V by 5 bases and J by 4 bases, and 6 bases separated the two germline ends. This CDR3 is 12 amino acids long. This CDR3 is CASSRNYNEQFF. CDR3 in DNA: TGTGCCAGCAGTAGAAATTACAATGAGCAGTTCTTC.

The sample holds a few counts of this clonotype. The CDR3 sequence: CASSQRRGGNGDTQYF. CDR3 bases: TGTGCCAGCAGTCAGCGGCGGGGGGGCAACGGAGATACGCAGTATTTT. The chain employs TRBV2 and TRBJ2-3, with 9 bases that match TRBD2. V was clipped by 5 bases and J by 5 bases; unmatched bases: 11. CDR1 is SNHLY, CDR2 FYNNEI, per germline. The CDR3 contains 16 residues.

As DNA, the CDR3 is TGTGCCACCAGCAGTTTACAGGGGAAGGCTGGAAACACCATATATTTT. It specifies CATSSLQGKAGNTIYF. This chain connects TRBV15 to TRBJ1-3; TRBD1 matches 7 bases. The CDR3 is 16 amino acids. Germline V gene data show CDR1 as LNHNV and CDR2 as YYDKDF (reference sequence). V trimming: 3 bases; J trimming: 2 bases; junction bases outside the gene matches: 7.

The rearrangement uses TRBV4-2 and TRBJ2-3, with 10 bases aligning to TRBD2. Looked up from germline, CDR1 is LGHNA and CDR2 is YNFKEQ. This CDR3 spans 17 amino acids. J lost 5 bases, V lost 1 base, and 9 bases had no gene match. In nucleotides, the CDR3 is TGTGCCAGCAGCCAAGTTCTTAGCGGGGGGCCGGGAGATACGCAGTATTTT. Translating it yields CASSQVLSGGPGDTQYF.

A few counts support this clonotype. The J gene is TRBJ2-7, the V gene TRBV5-1, with TRBD1 identical over 7 bases. Germline assignment: CDR1 SGHRS and CDR2 YFSETQ. Trimming at V came to 0 bases and at J to 6 bases, leaving 9 bases not matched to a gene. This CDR3 has 15 amino acids. This CDR3 reads CASSLGTGGLGEQYF. The CDR3 DNA is TGCGCCAGCAGCTTGGGGACAGGTGGATTGGGCGAGCAGTACTTC.

This clonotype was seen more than once but under ten times. The V call is TRBV20-1, the J call TRBJ2-1; TRBD2 matches at 10 bases. The CDR3 runs to 13 residues. V lost 5 bases to trimming and J lost 10 bases; unmatched junction nucleotides: 8. Looked up from germline, CDR1 is DFQATT and CDR2 is SNEGSKA (reference sequence). The CDR3 DNA sequence: TGCAGTGCTCCAGCGGGGGGGCCGTCGGAGCAGTTCTTC. Translating gives CSAPAGGPSEQFF.

The chain employs TRBV10-1 and TRBJ2-3, with 10 bases fitting TRBD2. The CDR3 length is 16 residues. Germline lookup yields CDR1 WNHNN and CDR2 SYGVQD (reference sequence). J gave up 1 base and V 0 bases, and 1 base lay outside the gene matches. The CDR3: CASSESSGGRTDTQYF. CDR3 in DNA: TGCGCCAGCAGTGAGTCTAGCGGGGGGCGCACAGATACGCAGTATTTT.

The J gene is TRBJ1-5, the V gene TRBV12-3 or TRBV12-4, with D perhaps matching TRBD1 (5 bases). Trimming shortened V by 6 bases and J by 6 bases, and 12 bases separated the two germline ends. This CDR3 has 13 amino acids. The CDR3 here is CASSADRPQPQHF. The CDR3, as DNA: TGTGCCAGCAGCGCCGACAGACCTCAGCCCCAGCATTTT.

This clonotype was seen a few times. The chain is built from TRBV10-3 and TRBJ1-1; D perhaps matches TRBD1 (5 bases). This CDR3 is 17 amino acids long. Germline V gene lookup returns CDR1 ENHRY and CDR2 SYGVKD. V was trimmed by 4 bases and J by 1 base, leaving 19 bases between them. The CDR3 reads CAISAGMKGKQNTEAFF. The CDR3 DNA is TGTGCCATCAGTGCAGGAATGAAGGGGAAACAGAACACTGAAGCTTTCTTT.

V gene TRBV20-1 combines with J gene TRBJ1-5, with D tentatively TRBD1 (5 bases). Trimming took off 6 bases at V and 5 bases at J, with 14 bases between the two ends. CDR3 length: 13 residues. CDR1 and CDR2 (germline): DFQATT, SNEGSKA (reference sequence). CDR3 protein: CSAEPPGDQPQHF. CDR3 in DNA: TGCAGTGCGGAGCCTCCGGGGGATCAGCCCCAGCATTTT.

The J gene is TRBJ2-1, the V gene TRBV2; TRBD1 aligns across 8 bases. The CDR3 runs 11 residues. CDR1 and CDR2 from the germline V gene are SNHLY and FYNNEI. V gave up 11 bases and J gave up 7 bases; unmatched junction bases: 4. CDR3 sequence: CASGQVNEQFF. CDR3 bases: TGTGCCTCGGGACAGGTGAATGAGCAGTTCTTC.

The chain is built from TRBV4-3 and TRBJ2-4; 8 positions match TRBD2. Losses at the gene ends were 0 bases for V and 7 bases for J; bases not matched to a gene: 5. The CDR3 contains 15 residues. Germline V CDR1 and CDR2: LGHNA, YSLEER. CDR3 amino acids: CASSQEGTSGNIQYF. The CDR3 coding sequence is TGCGCCAGCAGCCAAGAAGGGACTAGTGGGAACATTCAGTACTTC.

The table lists this clonotype with a few counts. V and J are TRBV18 and TRBJ2-7; D remains ambiguous. V was clipped by 0 bases and J by 7 bases, with 10 bases between them. CDR3 size: 13 residues. Germline assignment: CDR1 KGHSH and CDR2 LQKENI. CDR3 sequence (DNA): TGTGCCAGCTCACCACCGCACGAAGGGGAGCAGTACTTC. Its translation is CASSPPHEGEQYF.

In its sample, this clonotype was seen a few times. The chain joins TRBV27 to TRBJ2-6; D is tentatively TRBD1 or TRBD2 (6 bases each). Trimming stripped 5 bases from V and 4 bases from J, with 18 bases between. Germline values: CDR1 MNHEY, CDR2 SMNVEV (reference sequence). The CDR3 contains 17 residues. The CDR3 nucleotides read TGTGCCAGCAGTACATTGACAGGACTATTGGGGGCCAACGTCCTGACTTTC. This codes for CASSTLTGLLGANVLTF.

This clonotype was observed a few times. The rearrangement links TRBV28 to TRBJ2-2; 7 bases are a match to TRBD1. J was trimmed by 5 bases and V by 5 bases; bases with no gene match: 5. CDR1 is MDHEN and CDR2 is SYDVKM in the germline V gene. This CDR3 comprises 14 residues. CDR3 nucleotides: TGTGCCAGCAGTACAACAGGGGAAACCGGGGAGCTGTTTTTT. Translating gives CASSTTGETGELFF.